This is a list of T cell receptor beta chains from one sample in a study of cytomegalovirus exposure and HLA in healthy donors. TCRdb's copy holds only in-frame clones and misses some; the assay was immunoSEQ multiplex PCR. Of 150,000 to 180,000 clones listed, 74% are singletons. Specimen: PBMCs. The source of these receptors is a man between 25 and 39 years old in good health and CMV-seronegative. Each CDR3 is given without its conserved first and last residue. D genes are given only for firm matches.

TRBV28	TRBJ1-5	NA	ASSLLSGRRANQPQN
TRBV7-2	TRBJ1-5	TRBD1	ASSLAGGRGQPQH
TRBV4-3	TRBJ1-5	TRBD1	ASSQGDRVSGQPQH
TRBV14	TRBJ2-2	TRBD1	ASKRQGRTGELF
TRBV28	TRBJ1-2	NA	ASRSRANYGYT
TRBV7-6	TRBJ2-7	NA	ASSLARTNYEQY
TRBV11-2	TRBJ2-7	NA	ASSLSGNEQY
TRBV2	TRBJ2-2	NA	ASSELQGGELF
TRBV6-6	TRBJ1-5	NA	ASSPGEGSGNQPQH
TRBV30	TRBJ2-5	TRBD2	AWSAEGRGGETQY
TRBV5-1	TRBJ1-2	NA	ASRLDGGNYGYT
TRBV7-8	TRBJ1-6	NA	ASSFAGSRNNSPLH
TRBV5-1	TRBJ2-2	NA	ASSLRGMTGELF
TRBV7-9	TRBJ2-7	NA	ASSLARDEQY
TRBV4-1	TRBJ2-1	NA	ASSVDSSSYNEQF
TRBV6-6	TRBJ1-5	TRBD1	ASSPGQGNQPQH
TRBV2	TRBJ2-5	NA	ASSRGAYQETQY
TRBV10-3	TRBJ2-1	NA	AISESFGGRDEQF
TRBV14	TRBJ1-2	TRBD1	ASSQNRGGYT
TRBV7-2	TRBJ2-2	TRBD1	ASSLGQGAHTGELF
TRBV7-2	TRBJ2-7	TRBD1	ASSPRDSLFYEQY
TRBV25-1	TRBJ1-1	NA	ASRGSGTEAF
TRBV7-2	TRBJ2-7	TRBD2	ASSLRTSGGSYEQY
TRBV6-1	TRBJ2-5	TRBD2	ASRPLTGGGETQY
TRBV6-5	TRBJ2-1	NA	ASMTDGSSYNEQF
TRBV6-5	TRBJ2-1	TRBD1	ASRKHRGPDF
TRBV29-1	TRBJ1-1	TRBD1	SVAPGQGAAEAF
TRBV7-6	TRBJ2-1	TRBD2	ASSFPTSGGPPSSYNEQF
TRBV7-9	TRBJ2-7	TRBD2	SSSLAGGEQY
TRBV28	TRBJ1-2	TRBD1	ASSLGTGAYGYT
TRBV6-5	TRBJ1-2	NA	ASSYSQGYGYT
TRBV9	TRBJ2-1	TRBD1	ASSVKQGVNEQF
TRBV29-1	TRBJ2-5	TRBD1	SVDGTVYGETQY
TRBV7-9	TRBJ1-4	TRBD1	ASGPGTGTRKLF
TRBV27	TRBJ2-7	TRBD1	ASSLNRGVYEQY
TRBV5-6	TRBJ2-3	NA	ASSEGLRVGDTQY
TRBV28	TRBJ2-7	TRBD1	ASSFPGQGAYEQY
TRBV19	TRBJ2-3	NA	ASSARQSRISTDTQY
TRBV10-1	TRBJ1-1	TRBD1	ASSESGQGDTEAF
TRBV29-1	TRBJ2-7	TRBD2	SVSAGGLAGGLSSYEQY
TRBV2	TRBJ2-7	NA	ASSGTSSSYEQY
TRBV25-1	TRBJ1-3	NA	ASSDKTGSGNTIY
TRBV7-2	TRBJ1-6	NA	ASSSSSMSSYNSPLH
TRBV10-3	TRBJ1-2	NA	AISDGGSGYT
TRBV7-2	TRBJ1-1	TRBD1	ASSLEGQTNTEAF
TRBV6-4	TRBJ2-2	TRBD2	ASSPGLAAMNTGELF
TRBV4-3	TRBJ1-2	NA	ASSLTGGEYGYT
TRBV6-1	TRBJ2-7	NA	ASSERAGVPYEQY
TRBV7-7	TRBJ2-5	TRBD1	ASSRGQDQETQY
TRBV2	TRBJ1-4	TRBD1	ASSEDWTGGWEKLF
TRBV28	TRBJ2-2	TRBD1	ASSLGTAVTGELF
TRBV10-1	TRBJ1-6	TRBD1	ASSGTAGQTNSPLH
TRBV7-9	TRBJ2-5	NA	ASSLGWRGQGTETQY
TRBV7-6	TRBJ2-1	NA	ASSGSFNEQF
TRBV6-1	TRBJ2-2	TRBD2	ASSEAVAGNTGELF